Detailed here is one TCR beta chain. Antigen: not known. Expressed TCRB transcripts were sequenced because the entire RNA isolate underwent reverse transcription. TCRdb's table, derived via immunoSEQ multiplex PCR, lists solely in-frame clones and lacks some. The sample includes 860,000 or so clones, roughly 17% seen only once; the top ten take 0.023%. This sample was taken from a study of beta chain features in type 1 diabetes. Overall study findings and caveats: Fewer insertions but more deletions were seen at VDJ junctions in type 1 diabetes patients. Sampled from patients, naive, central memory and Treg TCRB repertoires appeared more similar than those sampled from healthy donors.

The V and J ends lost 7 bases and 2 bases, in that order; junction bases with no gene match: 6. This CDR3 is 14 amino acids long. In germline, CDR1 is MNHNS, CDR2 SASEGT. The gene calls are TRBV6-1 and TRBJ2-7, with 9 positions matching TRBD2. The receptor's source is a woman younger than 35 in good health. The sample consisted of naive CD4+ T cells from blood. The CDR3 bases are TGTGCCAGCACTCTAGCGGGACGCACCTACGAGCAGTACTTC. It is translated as CASTLAGRTYEQYF.